The rows below give T cell receptor delta chains drawn from one sample of a study of gamma-delta chains in newborns, infants, children. TCRdb reanalyzed the reads using CATT. The sample gives roughly 5,100 delta-chain clones, approximately 2.9% of which show up once; roughly 13% is in the top ten. Sequencing used blood. These receptor sequences come from a child who was a newborn, infant or young child, either healthy, febrile or measles-vaccinated (not recorded which). CDR3s include the opening cysteine and the closing phenylalanine or tryptophan. A D gene is named only where the DNA matches it firmly. Expanded clones are given a class, and other clones once, few, many or no size at all.

abundance: few
v_gene: TRDV2
d_gene: TRDD3
j_gene: TRDJ1
CDR3aa: CACDTLGGGSVHTDKLIF

abundance: .
v_gene: TRDV2
d_gene: TRDD3
j_gene: TRDJ3
CDR3aa: CACDTLAGGYSSWDTRQMFF

abundance: .
v_gene: TRDV2
d_gene: TRDD3
j_gene: TRDJ1
CDR3aa: CACDTLGDTDTDKLIF

abundance: medium-sized
v_gene: TRDV2
d_gene: TRDD3
j_gene: TRDJ3
CDR3aa: CACDTVGGDRFAWDTRQMFF

abundance: few
v_gene: TRDV1
d_gene: TRDD3
j_gene: TRDJ1
CDR3aa: CALGELLTVLGGDKLIF

abundance: .
v_gene: TRDV2
d_gene: TRDD3
j_gene: TRDJ3
CDR3aa: CACDTSGGYPWDTRQMFF

abundance: medium-sized
v_gene: TRDV2
d_gene: TRDD3
j_gene: TRDJ1
CDR3aa: CACDTVLGDTDKLIF

abundance: few
v_gene: TRDV2
d_gene: TRDD3
j_gene: TRDJ3
CDR3aa: CACDTAAGGRSWDTRQMFF

abundance: .
v_gene: TRDV2
d_gene: TRDD3
j_gene: TRDJ3
CDR3aa: CACDTGGFRSWDTRQMFF

abundance: .
v_gene: TRDV2
d_gene: TRDD3
j_gene: TRDJ3
CDR3aa: CACDNVLGGSWDTRQMFF

abundance: .
v_gene: TRDV2
d_gene: .
j_gene: TRDJ3
CDR3aa: CACDRLGDTRQMFF

abundance: .
v_gene: TRDV2
d_gene: TRDD3
j_gene: TRDJ3
CDR3aa: CACVPLLGRWDTRQMFF

abundance: .
v_gene: TRDV2
d_gene: TRDD3
j_gene: TRDJ1
CDR3aa: CACDTFTGGYPDKLIF